The clone carrying this T cell receptor beta chain was observed many times. The antigen remains undetermined. For TCR beta, libraries came from quantitative 5'-RACE with molecular barcodes. One entry per CDR3 protein, called by TCRdb with MiXCR from the 5' RACE reads. The repertoire holds fewer than 550,000 distinct CDR3 sequences, with 5.3% as singletons. This entry comes from a study of CD8 T cells in ankylosing spondylitis. Whole-study findings and limits: The disease-linked clones had a CD8+ phenotype and low blood frequencies. Reportedly, disease-linked clones are significantly enriched in ankylosing spondylitis patients' matched synovial fluid. One TCR beta motif, made up of seven to nine highly homologous variants, appeared characteristic of ankylosing spondylitis blood.

The CDR3 has 15 residues. Looked up from germline, CDR1 is MNHEY and CDR2 is SVGAGI. Deletions cut 2 bases from V and 6 bases from J, with 14 bases between. The source material was blood, either unsorted or a sorted T cell fraction (not recorded which). The chain joins TRBV6-5 to TRBJ1-3; D is unclear. This TCR was recovered from a male donor with ankylosing spondylitis. The CDR3 DNA reads as TGTGCCAGCAGTTACCATCCCCGACACATAAACACCATATATTTT. As protein: CASSYHPRHINTIYF.